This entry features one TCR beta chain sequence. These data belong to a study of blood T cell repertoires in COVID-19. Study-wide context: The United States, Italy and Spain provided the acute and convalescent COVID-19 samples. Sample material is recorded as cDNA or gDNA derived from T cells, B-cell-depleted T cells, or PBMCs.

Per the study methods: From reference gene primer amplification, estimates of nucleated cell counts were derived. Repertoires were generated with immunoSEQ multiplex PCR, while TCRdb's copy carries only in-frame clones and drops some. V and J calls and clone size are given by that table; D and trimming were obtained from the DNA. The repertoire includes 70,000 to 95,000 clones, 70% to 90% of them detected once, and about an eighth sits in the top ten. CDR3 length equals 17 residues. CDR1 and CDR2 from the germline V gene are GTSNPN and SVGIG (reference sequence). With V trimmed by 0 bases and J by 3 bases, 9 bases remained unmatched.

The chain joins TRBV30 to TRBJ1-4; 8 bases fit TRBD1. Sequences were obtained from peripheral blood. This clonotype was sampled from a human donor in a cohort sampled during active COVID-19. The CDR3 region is CAWSVGNRGTPNEKLFF. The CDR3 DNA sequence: TGTGCCTGGAGTGTAGGGAACAGGGGGACCCCTAATGAAAAACTGTTTTTT.